This T cell receptor beta chain was observed in a study of shared clonotypes between healthy human individuals. Points on this clone: The antigen is not known.

The naive CD8 subset, CD45RO-negative cells positively selected for CCR7, excluded terminally differentiated effector memory CD45RA+ cells. Healthy adults negative for HIV, lacking recent acute infections or vaccinations, served as donors. The input for sorted-subset replicate PCRs was approximately 210 ng DNA, tens of thousands of T cell genomes. The repertoire was sequenced with immunoSEQ multiplex PCR; TCRdb's copy has only in-frame clones and lacks some. The sample shows about 2.2 million clones, 90% to 95% of them seen only once. Trimming took 6 bases from V and 8 from J; bases not matched to a gene: 13. This CDR3 has 16 amino acids. The germline V gene has CDR1 MNHEY and CDR2 SMNVEV (reference sequence). Notes on the study in general: Investigators expected sequencing depth to affect clonotype sharing among donors. Generation probabilities were higher for clonotypes shared across all four sorted-subset donors than for unshared ones.

The sequencing input was naive CD8+ T cells from PBMCs. The TCR sequence derives from a man between 18 and 29 years old in good health. Some clones in this sample may be carry-over from other donors' samples. The J gene is TRBJ1-2, the V gene TRBV27, with 12 positions matching TRBD1. The CDR3 loop is CASSRIAGTGGGGYTF. CDR3 in DNA: TGTGCCAGCAGCCGCATAGCCGGGACAGGGGGCGGGGGCTACACCTTC.